The present T cell receptor (beta chain) was sequenced within a study of post-analysis software for immune sequencing data. Findings of the study overall: Significantly decreased normalized Chao1 diversity was recorded for multiple sclerosis patients relative to controls. Among five TRBV segments more frequent in patients than controls were TRBV5-6, TRBV5-1 and TRBV20-1. By F measure, strong co-clustering occurred among samples prepared in the same batch.

The germline CDR1 and CDR2 sequences are LGHNA and YNFKEQ. CDR3 size: 14 residues. V was shortened by 0 bases and J by 8 bases, with 13 bases between the two germline ends. Every TCR beta cDNA library bore unique molecular identifiers. A population of 1 to 10 million T cells gave rise to 400,000 to 550,000 cDNA molecules. TCRdb reprocessed the PCR reads with MiXCR, giving one entry per CDR3 protein. This table has about half a million distinct CDR3 sequences, around 40% appearing once. On this clonotype itself: The antigen is undetermined.

Sequencing input: blood. This clonotype was obtained from a girl between 5 and 17 years old with multiple sclerosis. This sequence joins TRBV4-2 and TRBJ1-2; possible D gene TRBD1, 5 bases. The CDR3 DNA is TGTGCCAGCAGCCAAGAAACAGGACCGAGCGGCTACACCTTC. Translated, it gives CASSQETGPSGYTF.